These T cell receptor beta chains were read from a single sample in a study of cytomegalovirus exposure and HLA in healthy donors. Profiled with immunoSEQ multiplex PCR; TCRdb holds only in-frame clones, not every one. The sample holds about 73,000 clones, approximately 95% seen once. Sequencing input: PBMCs. These receptor sequences come from a man younger than 30 in good health and CMV-seronegative. The CDR3 runs from the conserved cysteine through the conserved F or W. Fields, in order: V gene, D gene, J gene, clone size, CDR3 DNA, CDR3 protein. D genes are given only for firm matches. Size values are once, few and many counts, or a class for expanded clones, and some rows have none.

V gene: TRBV27
D gene: NA
J gene: TRBJ1-5
clone size: NA
CDR3 DNA: TGTGCCAGCAGCTTAACCCCAGGCAATCAGCCCCAGCATTTT
CDR3 protein: CASSLTPGNQPQHF

V gene: TRBV7-7
D gene: NA
J gene: TRBJ2-1
clone size: NA
CDR3 DNA: TGTGCTAGCAGTACCACAGGGTGGCGACCCAGAACCTACAATGAGCAGTTCTTC
CDR3 protein: CASSTTGWRPRTYNEQFF

V gene: TRBV29-1
D gene: TRBD1
J gene: TRBJ2-5
clone size: NA
CDR3 DNA: TGCAGCGTCGCCGACTACAGGGGCGAGACCCAGTACTTC
CDR3 protein: CSVADYRGETQYF

V gene: TRBV7-9
D gene: NA
J gene: TRBJ1-1
clone size: NA
CDR3 DNA: TGTGCCAGCAGCCCCGGACAGACAGTAGAAGCTTTCTTT
CDR3 protein: CASSPGQTVEAFF

V gene: TRBV20-1
D gene: TRBD1
J gene: TRBJ2-7
clone size: NA
CDR3 DNA: TGCAGTGCTCGGACAGGGATTAAGCAGTACTTC
CDR3 protein: CSARTGIKQYF

V gene: TRBV6-7
D gene: NA
J gene: TRBJ1-3
clone size: NA
CDR3 DNA: TGTGCCAGCAGCCGACAACACTCTGGAAACACCATATATTTT
CDR3 protein: CASSRQHSGNTIYF

V gene: TRBV7-2
D gene: NA
J gene: TRBJ1-2
clone size: NA
CDR3 DNA: TGTGCCAGCAGCCTCGGACAGAGCTATGGCTACACCTTC
CDR3 protein: CASSLGQSYGYTF

V gene: TRBV19
D gene: NA
J gene: TRBJ1-2
clone size: NA
CDR3 DNA: TGTGCCAGTAGTCCACGATGGGGGGAGAGTATCAACTATGGCTACACCTTC
CDR3 protein: CASSPRWGESINYGYTF

V gene: TRBV4-2
D gene: NA
J gene: TRBJ2-7
clone size: NA
CDR3 DNA: TGTGCCAGCAGCCAAGCATCAGGCTACGAGCAGTACTTC
CDR3 protein: CASSQASGYEQYF

V gene: TRBV2
D gene: NA
J gene: TRBJ1-1
clone size: NA
CDR3 DNA: TGTGCCAGCAGTGAGAGGGTCGGGAACACTGAAGCTTTCTTT
CDR3 protein: CASSERVGNTEAFF

V gene: TRBV29-1
D gene: TRBD1
J gene: TRBJ1-2
clone size: NA
CDR3 DNA: TGCAGCGTCGACCCGCGACAGGGGGCTTATGGCTACACCTTC
CDR3 protein: CSVDPRQGAYGYTF

V gene: TRBV30
D gene: NA
J gene: TRBJ1-2
clone size: NA
CDR3 DNA: TGTGCCTGGAGTGGGAGGGTTGTTGGTGGCTACACCTTC
CDR3 protein: CAWSGRVVGGYTF

V gene: TRBV27
D gene: TRBD1
J gene: TRBJ2-7
clone size: NA
CDR3 DNA: TGTGCCAGCAGTTTAAACAGGGGCGACGAGCAGTACTTC
CDR3 protein: CASSLNRGDEQYF

V gene: TRBV28
D gene: NA
J gene: TRBJ1-4
clone size: NA
CDR3 DNA: TGTGCCAGCAACGAGGCAACTAATGAAAAACTGTTTTTT
CDR3 protein: CASNEATNEKLFF

V gene: TRBV27
D gene: TRBD2
J gene: TRBJ2-3
clone size: NA
CDR3 DNA: TGTGCCAGCAGTCCGTGGTCTAGCGGGGACTTATCAGATACGCAGTATTTT
CDR3 protein: CASSPWSSGDLSDTQYF

V gene: TRBV9
D gene: NA
J gene: TRBJ2-5
clone size: NA
CDR3 DNA: TGTGCCAGCAGCGATGATACCGGAGTCGGAGAGACCCAGTACTTC
CDR3 protein: CASSDDTGVGETQYF

V gene: TRBV5-6
D gene: NA
J gene: TRBJ1-2
clone size: NA
CDR3 DNA: TGTGCCAGCAGCTTGGGTCGGGATATTAACTATGGCTACACCTTC
CDR3 protein: CASSLGRDINYGYTF

V gene: TRBV7-8
D gene: TRBD2
J gene: TRBJ2-1
clone size: NA
CDR3 DNA: TGTGCCAGCAGCTTAACCGGGACTAAATCCTACAATGAGCAGTTCTTC
CDR3 protein: CASSLTGTKSYNEQFF

V gene: TRBV6-5
D gene: TRBD1
J gene: TRBJ1-3
clone size: NA
CDR3 DNA: TGTGCCAGCAGTTACTCGAGGGGGCCAGGAAACACCATATATTTT
CDR3 protein: CASSYSRGPGNTIYF

V gene: TRBV5-6
D gene: NA
J gene: TRBJ2-7
clone size: NA
CDR3 DNA: TGTGCCAGCAGCTCGGGACTCCTACCCAAGCGAGACGAGCAGTACTTC
CDR3 protein: CASSSGLLPKRDEQYF

V gene: TRBV15
D gene: NA
J gene: TRBJ1-3
clone size: once
CDR3 DNA: TGTGCCACCAGCAAGACCCCAGGGGACTCTGGAAACACCATATATTTT
CDR3 protein: CATSKTPGDSGNTIYF

V gene: TRBV7-8
D gene: TRBD1
J gene: TRBJ1-5
clone size: NA
CDR3 DNA: TGTGCCAGCAGCTTAGACAGGGGGCAAGTAGGTCAGCCCCAGCATTTT
CDR3 protein: CASSLDRGQVGQPQHF

V gene: TRBV10-3
D gene: NA
J gene: TRBJ1-1
clone size: NA
CDR3 DNA: TGTGCCATCAGTAGGGCGGGCACTGAAGCTTTCTTT
CDR3 protein: CAISRAGTEAFF

V gene: TRBV28
D gene: NA
J gene: TRBJ1-2
clone size: NA
CDR3 DNA: TGTGCCAGCAGTTACAGGACGATCAACTATGGCTACACCTTC
CDR3 protein: CASSYRTINYGYTF

V gene: TRBV6-5
D gene: TRBD2
J gene: TRBJ2-1
clone size: NA
CDR3 DNA: TGTGCCAGCAGTTGGACTAGCGGGGACTACAATGAGCAGTTCTTC
CDR3 protein: CASSWTSGDYNEQFF

V gene: TRBV18
D gene: NA
J gene: TRBJ2-1
clone size: few
CDR3 DNA: TGTGCCAGCTCACCACTTCGGACATCGTCCGACAATGAGCAGTTCTTC
CDR3 protein: CASSPLRTSSDNEQFF

V gene: TRBV13
D gene: TRBD1
J gene: TRBJ1-1
clone size: NA
CDR3 DNA: TGTGCCAGCAGATCCAAACAGGGGGCCATTGAAGCTTTCTTT
CDR3 protein: CASRSKQGAIEAFF

V gene: TRBV18
D gene: TRBD1
J gene: TRBJ1-2
clone size: once
CDR3 DNA: TGTGCCAGCTCACCACTTTCAACAGGGGGAGGCTATGGCTACACCTTC
CDR3 protein: CASSPLSTGGGYGYTF

V gene: TRBV7-2
D gene: NA
J gene: TRBJ2-2
clone size: few
CDR3 DNA: TGTGCCAGCAGCTGGCGGGATAACACCGGGGAGCTGTTTTTT
CDR3 protein: CASSWRDNTGELFF

V gene: TRBV18
D gene: TRBD1
J gene: TRBJ1-1
clone size: NA
CDR3 DNA: TGTGCCAGCTCACCACGGGGACAGGGGGCGAACTTAGCTGAAGCTTTCTTT
CDR3 protein: CASSPRGQGANLAEAFF

V gene: TRBV7-8
D gene: NA
J gene: TRBJ1-1
clone size: NA
CDR3 DNA: TGTGCCAGCAGCTTAGTATCTGGGTCGCCCAGGACTGAAGCTTTCTTT
CDR3 protein: CASSLVSGSPRTEAFF

V gene: TRBV2
D gene: NA
J gene: TRBJ1-1
clone size: once
CDR3 DNA: TGTGCCAGCCGATACTCGGGCACTGAAGCTTTCTTT
CDR3 protein: CASRYSGTEAFF

V gene: TRBV15
D gene: NA
J gene: TRBJ1-1
clone size: NA
CDR3 DNA: TGTGCCACCAGCAGAGAGGCAGCGATGAACACTGAAGCTTTCTTT
CDR3 protein: CATSREAAMNTEAFF

V gene: TRBV2
D gene: TRBD2
J gene: TRBJ2-4
clone size: NA
CDR3 DNA: TGTGCCAGCAGTGAGATCCCAGCGGGGGGGCCATGGTACTTC
CDR3 protein: CASSEIPAGGPWYF

V gene: TRBV5-4
D gene: TRBD1
J gene: TRBJ2-1
clone size: NA
CDR3 DNA: TGTGCCAGCAGCTTACAGGGGGCGGACAATGAGCAGTTCTTC
CDR3 protein: CASSLQGADNEQFF

V gene: TRBV28
D gene: NA
J gene: TRBJ1-5
clone size: NA
CDR3 DNA: TGTGCCAGTGGGGCAGGCAATCAGCCCCAGCATTTT
CDR3 protein: CASGAGNQPQHF

V gene: TRBV23-1
D gene: NA
J gene: TRBJ2-2
clone size: NA
CDR3 DNA: TGCGCCAGCAGTCAACCTCGTGAGGGGACACCCAACACCGGGGAGCTGTTTTTT
CDR3 protein: CASSQPREGTPNTGELFF

V gene: TRBV9
D gene: TRBD1
J gene: TRBJ2-3
clone size: NA
CDR3 DNA: TGTGCCAGCAGCGGGACCCCCCACAGGGGTCGCACAGATACGCAGTATTTT
CDR3 protein: CASSGTPHRGRTDTQYF

V gene: TRBV10-3
D gene: TRBD1
J gene: TRBJ1-3
clone size: NA
CDR3 DNA: TGTGCCATCAAAGACGACAGGGGGCCAGGAAACACCATATATTTT
CDR3 protein: CAIKDDRGPGNTIYF

V gene: TRBV27
D gene: TRBD2
J gene: TRBJ2-7
clone size: once
CDR3 DNA: TGTGCCAGCAGTTTGGGGGGGAATCGACTGACCTACGAGCAGTACTTC
CDR3 protein: CASSLGGNRLTYEQYF

V gene: TRBV6-5
D gene: TRBD2
J gene: TRBJ2-3
clone size: NA
CDR3 DNA: TGTGCCAGCAGTTACGGCGGGGGGACAGATACGCAGTATTTT
CDR3 protein: CASSYGGGTDTQYF